The 20 T cell receptor beta chains presented below share a single source sample, sequenced in a study of T cell responses to AZD1222 COVID-19 vaccine. Only in-frame clones appear in the TCRdb table, and some are missing; sequencing was by immunoSEQ multiplex PCR. The sample contains about 150,000 clones, roughly 90% of which appear only once. The sample was peripheral blood, taken on day 0 of AZD1222 vaccination. These receptors were obtained from an adult in good health.

The chain has TRBV5-1 and TRBJ1-1, with D tentatively TRBD1 (6 bases). Per the germline V gene, CDR1 is SGHRS and CDR2 is YFSETQ. This CDR3 contains 15 residues. V was shortened by 3 bases and J by 0 bases, with 12 bases between the two germline ends. CDR3 region: CASSSRTELNTEAFF. For the CDR3, the DNA is TGCGCCAGCAGCTCTAGGACAGAGCTGAACACTGAAGCTTTCTTT.

This clone was recorded only once. The chain couples TRBV6-5 to TRBJ1-5; D possibly corresponds to TRBD1 (6 bases). With 7 bases removed from V and 3 bases from J, the gap between germline ends came to 10 bases. The CDR3 has 13 residues. In germline, CDR1 is MNHEY, CDR2 SVGAGI. The CDR3, as DNA: TGTGCCAGCAACGGACAGTTCAATCAGCCCCAGCATTTT. Amino acids: CASNGQFNQPQHF.

This clone was picked up a small number of times. The chain carries TRBV4-3 and TRBJ2-7; TRBD2 matches at 10 bases. CDR1 is LGHNA, CDR2 YSLEER, per germline. The CDR3 extends over 14 amino acids. Trimming removed 4 bases from V and 3 bases from J; junction bases left unmatched: 3. The CDR3 loop is CASSLASGGYEQYF. The CDR3 DNA follows: TGCGCCAGCAGCCTAGCTAGCGGGGGCTACGAGCAGTACTTC.

The chain is built from TRBV19 and TRBJ2-2, with a tentative D call TRBD1 (6 bases). Germline-derived CDR1 and CDR2 are LNHDA and SQIVND (reference sequence). V lost 10 bases and J 1 base, leaving 13 bases between the germline ends. This CDR3 spans 14 amino acids. The DNA of the CDR3 is TGTGCCACCTCCGGGACAAGGAACACCGGGGAGCTGTTTTTT. It yields the protein CATSGTRNTGELFF.

The J gene is TRBJ2-2, the V gene TRBV18; weak D call: TRBD1 (5 bases). Trimming pared 2 bases from V and 4 bases from J, leaving 11 bases between. The CDR3 has 15 amino acids. The V gene's germline CDR1 is KGHSH and CDR2 LQKENI. This CDR3 reads CASSPSQGATGELFF. The CDR3, as DNA: TGTGCCAGCTCACCAAGCCAGGGCGCCACCGGGGAGCTGTTTTTT.

On this clone: The germline gene is not matched at one end of the junction; a read error may be the cause. The V gene is TRBV19, the J gene TRBJ1-6; D not resolved. Germline lookup yields CDR1 LNHDA and CDR2 SQIVND (reference sequence). The CDR3 length is 12 residues. The CDR3: CASSTYNSPLHF. The DNA for the CDR3 is TGTGCCAGTAGCACCTACAATTCACCCCTCCACTTT. The full variable domain, its missing parts supplied by reference TRBV19 and TRBJ1-6, is DGGITQSPKYLFRKEGQNVTLSCEQNLNHDAMYWYRQDPGQGLRLIYYSQIVNDFQKGDIAEGYSVSREKKESFPLTVTSAQKNPTAFYLCASSTYNSPLHFGNGTRLTVT.

The chain couples TRBV19 to TRBJ1-5; D possibly corresponds to TRBD1 (5 bases). The germline V and J ends were trimmed by 3 bases and 9 bases, with 12 bases remaining between them. Germline V gives CDR1 LNHDA, CDR2 SQIVND (reference sequence). There are 13 residues in the CDR3. As DNA, the CDR3 is TGTGCCAGTAGTATCGAACGCCAGGGGCCCCAGCATTTT. This codes for CASSIERQGPQHF.

The CDR3 coding sequence is TGTGCCAGCAGCAGCGGACAGGGGAATAATTCACCCCTCCACTTT. Its protein product is CASSSGQGNNSPLHF. V is TRBV13 and J is TRBJ1-6; 9 bases match TRBD1. Germline values: CDR1 PRHDT, CDR2 FYEKMQ (reference sequence). The CDR3 spans 15 residues. V shed 5 bases, J shed 5 bases, and the junction held 4 bases outside the gene matches.

This chain connects TRBV20-1 to TRBJ2-1, with TRBD2 identical over 10 bases. V shed 3 bases, J shed 8 bases, and the junction held 22 bases outside the gene matches. The CDR3 is 19 amino acids. CDR1 DFQATT and CDR2 SNEGSKA come from the germline V gene (reference sequence). In DNA, the CDR3 is TGCAGTGCTAGTTTCGTAGCGGGGGGCTCCGGGGGCATTTTGGATGAGCAGTTCTTC. It codes for CSASFVAGGSGGILDEQFF.

The chain carries TRBV5-6 and TRBJ2-3; 8 nucleotides agree with TRBD2. Per germline, CDR1 SGHDT and CDR2 YYEEEE. This CDR3 region has 15 residues. V was pared by 1 base and J by 4 bases, with 5 bases of the junction left unmatched. The CDR3 DNA follows: TGTGCCAGCAGCTTGATCGGACTAGCTTCAGATACGCAGTATTTT. Translation: CASSLIGLASDTQYF.

The chain joins TRBV6-1 to TRBJ1-3; D gene uncertain. The germline CDR1 and CDR2 sequences are MNHNS and SASEGT. V was shortened by 1 base and J by 0 bases, with 7 bases between the two germline ends. CDR3 length: 15 amino acids. For the CDR3, the DNA is TGTGCCAGCAGTGAAGGGCCCCGCTCTGGAAACACCATATATTTT. This translates into CASSEGPRSGNTIYF.

This clone was counted between two and nine times. This chain connects TRBV11-2 to TRBJ2-1; 14 positions agree with TRBD2. The germline gives CDR1 SGHAT, CDR2 FQNNGV. The J segment lost 9 bases and the V segment lost 10 bases, leaving 8 bases of the junction unmatched. This CDR3 has 14 residues. The CDR3 region has the DNA TGTGCCACCGGACTAGCGGGGGGACCCTCTGAGCAGTTCTTC. It specifies CATGLAGGPSEQFF.

In its sample, this clone was seen once. Other DNA sequences in the sample encode the same CDR3. The chain is built from TRBV2 and TRBJ1-2; D is unresolved. Germline V gives CDR1 SNHLY, CDR2 FYNNEI. The CDR3 is made up of 12 amino acids. V was pared by 3 bases and J by 5 bases, with 7 bases between. CDR3 coding DNA: TGTGCCAGCAGTGACAGAGGGTATGGCTACACCTTC. Translating it yields CASSDRGYGYTF.

The J gene is TRBJ2-3, the V gene TRBV5-1; TRBD1 might be the D (6 bases). Germline CDR1 SGHRS, CDR2 YFSETQ. This CDR3 spans 15 amino acids. Trimming stripped 1 base from V and 5 bases from J, with 14 bases between. CDR3 region: CASSLIAGDLDTQYF. CDR3 nucleotide sequence: TGCGCCAGCAGCTTGATCGCAGGGGATTTAGATACGCAGTATTTT.

V gene TRBV19 combines with J gene TRBJ1-2; 9 bases map to TRBD1. V lost 2 bases and J lost 2; bases outside the gene matches: 3. Germline CDR1 is LNHDA and CDR2 is SQIVND (reference sequence). The CDR3 totals 15 residues. CDR3 protein: CASSISGQGNYGYTF. The CDR3 DNA is TGTGCCAGTAGTATATCGGGACAGGGAAACTATGGCTACACCTTC.

The chain links TRBV28 to TRBJ2-2; D assignment may be TRBD1 or TRBD2 (5 bases each). This CDR3 spans 13 amino acids. CDR1 and CDR2 (germline): MDHEN, SYDVKM. V was clipped by 0 bases and J by 6 bases, with 5 bases between them. The CDR3 sequence: CASSLWGAGELFF. DNA for the CDR3: TGTGCCAGCAGTTTATGGGGGGCCGGGGAGCTGTTTTTT.

The chain couples TRBV27 to TRBJ2-1; 10 bases align to TRBD2. J was trimmed by 7 bases and V by 7 bases; bases with no gene match: 7. There are 14 residues in the CDR3. Germline loops: CDR1 MNHEY, CDR2 SMNVEV (reference sequence). In DNA, the CDR3 is TGTGCCAGCAATGGAGCGGGGGGGCGTAATGAGCAGTTCTTC. Its translation is CASNGAGGRNEQFF.

V gene TRBV12-3 or TRBV12-4 combines with J gene TRBJ1-1; tentatively, D is TRBD1 (5 bases). V was clipped by 10 bases and J by 4 bases, with 13 bases between them. The CDR3 covers 12 residues. The CDR3 coding sequence is TGTGCCACCAGGAGAGGGACCACTGAAGCTTTCTTT. It specifies CATRRGTTEAFF.

CDR3 nucleotide sequence: TGTGCCAGTAGTATTGAGGGAGGGGCTAATGAAAAACTGTTTTTT. The encoded protein is CASSIEGGANEKLFF. The gene calls are TRBV19 and TRBJ1-4; maybe TRBD1 (5 bases). Germline V gives CDR1 LNHDA, CDR2 SQIVND (reference sequence). The V end lost 3 bases, the J end lost 3 bases, and 11 bases lay between the germline ends. The CDR3 length is 15 residues.

This clone has only one observation. The chain has TRBV28 and TRBJ1-1; D remains ambiguous. Per the germline V gene, CDR1 is MDHEN and CDR2 is SYDVKM. The CDR3 contains 11 residues. With 8 bases removed from V and 5 bases from J, the gap between germline ends came to 9 bases. CDR3 residues: CASSSVTEAFF. CDR3 DNA: TGTGCCAGCTCTTCGGTGACTGAAGCTTTCTTT.